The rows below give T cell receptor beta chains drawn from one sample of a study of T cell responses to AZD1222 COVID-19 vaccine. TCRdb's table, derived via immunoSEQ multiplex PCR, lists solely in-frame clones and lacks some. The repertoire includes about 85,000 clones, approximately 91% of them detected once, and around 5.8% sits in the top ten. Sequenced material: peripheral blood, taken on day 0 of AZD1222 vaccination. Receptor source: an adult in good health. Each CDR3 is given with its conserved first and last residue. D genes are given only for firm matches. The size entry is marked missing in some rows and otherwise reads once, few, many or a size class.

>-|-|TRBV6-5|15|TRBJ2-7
CASRETGTSSDEQYF
TGTGCCAGCAGGGAGACGGGGACATCGTCGGACGAGCAGTACTTC
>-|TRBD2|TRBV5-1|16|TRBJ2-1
CASSFSLAGGDNEQFF
TGCGCCAGCAGCTTCTCACTAGCGGGAGGGGACAATGAGCAGTTCTTC
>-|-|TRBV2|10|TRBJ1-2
CASSSYGYTF
TGTGCCAGCAGTAGCTATGGCTACACCTTC
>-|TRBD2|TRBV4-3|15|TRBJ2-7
CASSQASSGSYEQYF
TGCGCCAGCAGCCAAGCGTCTAGCGGGAGTTACGAGCAGTACTTC
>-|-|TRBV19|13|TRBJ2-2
CASSAHLTGELFF
TGTGCCAGTAGTGCACATCTCACCGGGGAGCTGTTTTTT
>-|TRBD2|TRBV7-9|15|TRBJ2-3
CASSQLGTSPDTQYF
TGTGCCAGCAGTCAACTAGGGACTAGCCCAGATACGCAGTATTTT
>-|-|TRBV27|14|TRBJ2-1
CASSYRDFHNEQFF
TGTGCCAGCAGTTATCGGGATTTTCACAATGAGCAGTTCTTC
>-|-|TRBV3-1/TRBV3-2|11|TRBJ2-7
CASSHGYEQYF
TGTGCCAGCAGCCATGGCTACGAGCAGTACTTC
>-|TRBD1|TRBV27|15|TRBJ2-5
CASSLGQRQQETQYF
TGTGCCAGCAGTTTGGGACAGAGACAACAAGAGACCCAGTACTTC
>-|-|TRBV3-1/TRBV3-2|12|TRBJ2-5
CASGRRSETQYF
TGTGCCAGCGGACGACGATCGGAGACCCAGTACTTC
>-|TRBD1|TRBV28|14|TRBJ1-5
CASRPVQGNQPQHF
TGTGCCAGCAGACCGGTACAGGGGAATCAGCCCCAGCATTTT
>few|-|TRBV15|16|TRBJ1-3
CATSRDPQGYGNTIYF
TGTGCCACCAGCAGAGATCCGCAGGGTTATGGAAACACCATATATTTT
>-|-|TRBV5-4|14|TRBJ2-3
CASSLAGTTDTQYF
TGTGCCAGCAGCTTGGCAGGTACTACAGATACGCAGTATTTT
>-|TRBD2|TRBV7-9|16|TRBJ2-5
CASSLGLAGEQETQYF
TGTGCCAGCAGCTTAGGCTTAGCGGGAGAACAAGAGACCCAGTACTTC
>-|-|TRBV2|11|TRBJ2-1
CASSDGIEQFF
TGTGCCAGCAGTGATGGCATTGAGCAGTTCTTC
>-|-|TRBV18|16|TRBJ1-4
CASSRSRGATNEKLFF
TGTGCCAGCTCACGGTCCAGAGGCGCAACTAATGAAAAACTGTTTTTT